This TCR beta chain was captured by sequencing in a study of blood T cell repertoires in COVID-19. Study overall: From the United States, Italy and Spain came samples of acute and convalescent COVID-19. From T cells, B-cell-depleted T cells, or PBMCs came the material, which was cDNA or gDNA.

This clone was counted a single time. Germline-derived CDR1 and CDR2 are KGHSH and LQKENI. The CDR3 loop spans 17 amino acids. Unmatched junction bases numbered 8, after V lost 2 bases and J lost 6 bases. In the original processing: Amplification of reference gene primers provided the estimated nucleated cell counts. Some clones are missing from TCRdb's copy, which holds only in-frame ones; the method was immunoSEQ multiplex PCR. From that table come the V and J calls and clone size; the DNA was used to work out D and trimming. Seen here are about 210,000 clones, about 85% observed once, and the top ten hold around 4.9%.

The sequenced material came from peripheral blood. The chain uses TRBV18 and TRBJ2-3; TRBD2 aligns across 13 bases. The sequence derives from a woman at least 80 years old with acute or convalescent COVID-19. The CDR3 DNA is TGTGCCAGCTCACCAGGCGGGACTAGCGGGAAGTCTGATACGCAGTATTTT. Protein: CASSPGGTSGKSDTQYF.